This paragraph covers one T cell receptor beta chain sequence. The antigen remains unidentified. Using immunoSEQ multiplex PCR, the repertoire was profiled, and TCRdb retains in-frame clones only, with some absent. The table shows just under 20,000 clones, with 81% occurring only once. Unexposed donor CD4+ T cells date from about 2010-2019, before the COVID-19 pandemic. The cells were cultured for about ten days before CD4+ T cells were isolated. Unexposed-donor CD4+ T cells were probed with SARS-CoV-2 S/N and four cold-coronavirus spikes, cells permitting. The source of the sample is a study of CD4 T cells in relation to SARS-CoV-2 and coronaviruses. Overall study context: ViraFEST: roughly ten-day antigen culture of PBMCs, then TCR beta CDR3 sequencing.

From germline, CDR1 is SGDLS and CDR2 YYNGEE. Trimming stripped 0 bases from V and 0 bases from J, with 4 bases between. This CDR3 spans 14 amino acids. This clonotype originated in a human donor in good health. The V and J genes are TRBV9 and TRBJ2-1; D is uncertain. The specimen was CD4+ T cells from PBMCs, cultured in vitro. The CDR3 sequence is CASSVGSSYNEQFF. DNA of the CDR3: TGTGCCAGCAGCGTAGGAAGCTCCTACAATGAGCAGTTCTTC.